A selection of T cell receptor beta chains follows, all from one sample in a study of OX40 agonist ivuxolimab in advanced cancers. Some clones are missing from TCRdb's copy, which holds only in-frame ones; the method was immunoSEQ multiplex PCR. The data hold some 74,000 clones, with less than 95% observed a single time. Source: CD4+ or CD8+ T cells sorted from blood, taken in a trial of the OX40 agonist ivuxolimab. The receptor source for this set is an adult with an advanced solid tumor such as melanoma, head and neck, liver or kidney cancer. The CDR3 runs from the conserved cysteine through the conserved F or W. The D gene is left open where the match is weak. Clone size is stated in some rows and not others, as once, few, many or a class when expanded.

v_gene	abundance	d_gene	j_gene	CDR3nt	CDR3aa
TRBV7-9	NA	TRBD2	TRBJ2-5	TGTGCCAGCAGCTACGCCGGGACTAGCGGGGGAGAGACCCAGTACTTC	CASSYAGTSGGETQYF
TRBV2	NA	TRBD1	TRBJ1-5	TGTGCCAGCAGTTACAGGGGTCGTCAGCCCCAGCATTTT	CASSYRGRQPQHF
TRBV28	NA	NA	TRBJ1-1	TGTGCCAGCAGTCGTCTGACAGTAGAAGCTTTCTTT	CASSRLTVEAFF
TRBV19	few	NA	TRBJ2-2	TGTGCCAGTAAGCCGGGGAGAAACACCGGGGAGCTGTTTTTT	CASKPGRNTGELFF
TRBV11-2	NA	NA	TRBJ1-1	TGTGCCAGCAACATTAGGGCGGGAACTGAAGCTTTCTTT	CASNIRAGTEAFF
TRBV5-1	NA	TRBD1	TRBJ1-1	TGCGCCAGCAGCTTCCCGGACAGGATGACTGAAGCTTTCTTT	CASSFPDRMTEAFF
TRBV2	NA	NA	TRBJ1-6	TGTGCCAGCTGGGGGGTACCTAATTCACCCCTCCACTTT	CASWGVPNSPLHF
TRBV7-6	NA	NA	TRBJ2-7	TGTGCCAGCAGCCTGGACAACGCCTACGAGCAGTACTTC	CASSLDNAYEQYF
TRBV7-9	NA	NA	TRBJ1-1	TGTGCCAGCAGCTCAGACGGAAACACTGAAGCTTTCTTT	CASSSDGNTEAFF
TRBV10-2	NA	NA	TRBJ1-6	TGCGCCAGCAGGTTCACCGTGAGGGATTCACCCCTCCACTTT	CASRFTVRDSPLHF
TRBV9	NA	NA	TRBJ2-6	TGTGCCAGCAGCGTAGACATCTCTGGGGCCAACGTCCTGACTTTC	CASSVDISGANVLTF
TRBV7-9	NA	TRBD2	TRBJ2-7	TGTGCCAGCAGCTTAGGGACTAGCGGGCCCTCCTACGAGCAGTACTTC	CASSLGTSGPSYEQYF
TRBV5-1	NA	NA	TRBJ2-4	TGCGCCAGCAGCTATTATAGCGGCGGCGGCAAAAACATTCAGTACTTC	CASSYYSGGGKNIQYF
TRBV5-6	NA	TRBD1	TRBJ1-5	TGTGCCAGCAGCACATGGACAGGGTATAATCAGCCCCAGCATTTT	CASSTWTGYNQPQHF
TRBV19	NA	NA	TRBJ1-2	TGTGCCAGTACCCTAAGCGGGGCCCGCTACACCTTC	CASTLSGARYTF
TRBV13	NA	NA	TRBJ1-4	TGTGCCAGCAGCTCACGGGAGGCTAATGAAAAACTGTTTTTT	CASSSREANEKLFF
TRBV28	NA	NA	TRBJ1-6	TGTGCCAGCAGTTACCCCGGGACAACGAATTCACCCCTCCACTTT	CASSYPGTTNSPLHF
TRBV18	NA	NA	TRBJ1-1	TGTGCCAGCTCACCATGGCGGGGGAGTATGCACACTGAAGCTTTCTTT	CASSPWRGSMHTEAFF
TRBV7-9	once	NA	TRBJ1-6	TGTGCCAGCCAAGGTAGCTCCTATAATTCACCCCTCCACTTT	CASQGSSYNSPLHF
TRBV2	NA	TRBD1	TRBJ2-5	TGTGCTGGCGGGGTCGACAGGGGACGAGAGACCCAGTACTTC	CAGGVDRGRETQYF
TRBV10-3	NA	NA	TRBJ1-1	TGTGCCATCAGTGTTGAGGGGAGTGAAGCTTTCTTT	CAISVEGSEAFF
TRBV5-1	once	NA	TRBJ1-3	TGCGCCAGCAGCTTGGGGGCTGGTTACTCTGGAAACACCATATATTTT	CASSLGAGYSGNTIYF
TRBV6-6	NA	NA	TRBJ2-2	TGTGCCAGCAGTTTAGTTGGCACCGGGGAGCTGTTTTTT	CASSLVGTGELFF
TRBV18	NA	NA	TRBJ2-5	TGTGCCAGCTCCCAGGAAACAGGAATCCAAGAGACCCAGTACTTC	CASSQETGIQETQYF
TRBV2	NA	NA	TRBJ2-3	TGTGCCAGCACCCTGGACAGCCGGCCAGATACGCAGTATTTT	CASTLDSRPDTQYF
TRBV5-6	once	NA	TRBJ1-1	TGTGCCAGCAGCTTGTTACAGGGAAGCTCGATGAACACTGAAGCTTTCTTT	CASSLLQGSSMNTEAFF
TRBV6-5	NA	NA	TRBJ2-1	TGTGCCAGCGCTACCCGCAGGTCCCCCTACAATGAGCAGTTCTTC	CASATRRSPYNEQFF
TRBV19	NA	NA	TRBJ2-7	TGTGCCAGTAGTATAGATTTGGACTCAGCCTACCTCCTACGAGAGCAGTACTTC	CASSIDLDSAYLLREQYF
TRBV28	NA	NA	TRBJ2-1	TGTGCCAGCAGTTTACCCCCCCGGTTAGAGCAGTTCTTC	CASSLPPRLEQFF